Given below is one T cell receptor (beta chain) in context. Its antigen is still unknown. Germline lookup yields CDR1 MDHEN and CDR2 SYDVKM. CDR3 length equals 14 residues. V was clipped by 6 bases and J by 2 bases, with 14 bases between them. This sample is drawn from a study of long-term antiretroviral therapy in people with HIV. immunoSEQ v3.0 was run at survey level. The table came from immunoSEQ multiplex PCR; TCRdb's copy has only in-frame clones and leaves some out. This sample has roughly 33,000 clones, with 65% to 85% found just once. Study-level findings and limits: Pre-ART-expanded clones dominated the repertoire at all time points.

This TCR was recovered from a woman between 50 and 59 years old with HIV. Specimen: unsorted PBMCs, collected 3.1 years after starting antiretroviral therapy. The chain combines TRBV28 with TRBJ2-7; D may be TRBD1 or TRBD2 (5 bases each). In DNA, the CDR3 is TGTGCCAGCAGGGTAGGGACGAACCCCTACGAGCAGTACTTC. It codes for CASRVGTNPYEQYF. The entire variable domain, with the rest obtained from reference TRBV28 and TRBJ2-7, is as follows: DVKVTQSSRYLVKRTGEKVFLECVQDMDHENMFWYRQDPGLGLRLIYFSYDVKMKEKGDIPEGYSVSREKKERFSLILESASTNQTSMYLCASRVGTNPYEQYFGPGTRLTVT.